This record concerns one T cell receptor (beta chain) sequence. Its antigen is not known. The record originates from a study of post-analysis software for immune sequencing data. Study at large: Recorded subtypes: relapsing-remitting, secondary progressive, progressive-relapsing; some patients unannotated.

Germline V lookup: CDR1 DFQATT, CDR2 SNEGSKA (reference sequence). V was trimmed by 1 base and J by 5 bases, leaving 8 bases between them. This CDR3 comprises 12 residues. Each TCR beta cDNA library carried unique molecular identifiers. TCRdb re-called the PCR reads with MiXCR, one entry per CDR3 protein. The top ten clones hold 7.6% of a sample with 350,000 to 500,000 distinct CDR3 sequences, 39% of them seen once. The study's findings and limits: Several TRBV segments (TRBV5-6, TRBV5-1 and TRBV20-1 among them) occurred more frequently in patients than in controls. F measure showed strong co-clustering of same-batch samples. Those with multiple sclerosis, the patient group, showed significantly lower normalized Chao1 diversity than controls.

The chain is built from TRBV20-1 and TRBJ2-5; a possible D gene is TRBD1 (6 bases). The source of this sequence is a girl between 2 and 10 years old with multiple sclerosis. The sample comprised blood. The CDR3 sequence: CSARVGAETQYF. The CDR3 DNA is TGCAGTGCTAGAGTGGGGGCCGAGACCCAGTACTTC.